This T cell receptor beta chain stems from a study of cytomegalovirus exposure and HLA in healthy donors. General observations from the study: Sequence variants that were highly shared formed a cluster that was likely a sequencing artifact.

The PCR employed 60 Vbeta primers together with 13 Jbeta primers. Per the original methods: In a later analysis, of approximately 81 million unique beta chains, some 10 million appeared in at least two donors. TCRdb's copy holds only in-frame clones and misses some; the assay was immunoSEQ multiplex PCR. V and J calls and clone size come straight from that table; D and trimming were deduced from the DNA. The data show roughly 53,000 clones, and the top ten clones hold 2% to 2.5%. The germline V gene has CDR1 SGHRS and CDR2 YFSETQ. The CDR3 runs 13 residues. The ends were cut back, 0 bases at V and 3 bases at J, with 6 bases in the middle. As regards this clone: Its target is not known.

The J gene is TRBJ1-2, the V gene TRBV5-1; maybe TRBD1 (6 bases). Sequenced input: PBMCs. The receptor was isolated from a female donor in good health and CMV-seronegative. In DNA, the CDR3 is TGCGCCAGCAGCTTGGACAGGGACTATGGCTACACCTTC. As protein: CASSLDRDYGYTF.